These 29 T cell receptor beta chains were all obtained from the same sample, sequenced in a study of cytomegalovirus exposure and HLA in healthy donors. Sequencing was performed with immunoSEQ multiplex PCR; in TCRdb, only in-frame clones are kept and a portion is missing. The profile shows some 170,000 clones, roughly nine tenths of them singletons. Sequenced material: PBMCs. The receptors stem from a man between 18 and 35 years old in good health and CMV-seropositive.

The V gene is TRBV7-9, the J gene TRBJ1-1; no clear D. Trimming removed 5 bases from V and 0 bases from J, with 7 bases in between. This CDR3 spans 13 amino acids. Germline loops: CDR1 SEHNR, CDR2 FQNEAQ (reference sequence). The CDR3 sequence: CASSRSVNTEAFF. DNA for the CDR3: TGTGCCAGCAGCAGATCGGTGAACACTGAAGCTTTCTTT. Complete variable domain (other parts from reference TRBV7-9 and TRBJ1-1): DTGVSQNPRHKITKRGQNVTFRCDPISEHNRLYWYRQTLGQGPEFLTYFQNEAQLEKSRLLSDRFSAERPKGSFSTLEIQRTEQGDSAMYLCASSRSVNTEAFFGQGTRLTVV.

The V call is TRBV16, the J call TRBJ2-2; 9 nucleotides line up with TRBD1. Germline CDR1 KGHSY, CDR2 FQNENV. CDR3 length: 15 amino acids. Germline trimming cut 1 base from V and 3 bases from J; bases unmatched to any gene: 0. The CDR3 reads CASSQWDRDTGELFF. The CDR3 region has the DNA TGTGCCAGCAGCCAATGGGACAGGGACACCGGGGAGCTGTTTTTT.

The V gene is TRBV7-8, the J gene TRBJ2-4, with TRBD1 as a possible D gene (6 bases). Germline CDR1 reads SGHVS; CDR2 reads FQNEAQ. CDR3 size: 14 residues. The V and J ends lost 4 bases and 4 bases respectively, with 11 bases between them. CDR3 bases: TGTGCCAGCAGCTCCCGGGACAAAAAAAACATTCAGTACTTC. Protein product: CASSSRDKKNIQYF. The entire variable domain, with the rest obtained from reference TRBV7-8 and TRBJ2-4, is as follows: GAGVSQSPRYKVAKRGQDVALRCDPISGHVSLFWYQQALGQGPEFLTYFQNEAQLDKSGLPSDRFFAERPEGSVSTLKIQRTQQEDSAVYLCASSSRDKKNIQYFGAGTRLSVL.

This chain connects TRBV6-1 to TRBJ2-5; 11 bases fit TRBD2. Germline loops: CDR1 MNHNS, CDR2 SASEGT. V was clipped by 1 base and J by 2 bases; unmatched bases: 3. The CDR3 extends over 16 amino acids. For the CDR3, the DNA is TGTGCCAGCAGTGAAGGACTAGCGGGAACTCAAGAGACCCAGTACTTC. It yields the protein CASSEGLAGTQETQYF.

This chain links TRBV7-6 with TRBJ1-2, with a tentative D call TRBD1 (5 bases). This CDR3 is built from 18 residues. In germline, CDR1 is SGHVS, CDR2 FNYEAQ. V was trimmed by 2 bases and J by 5 bases, leaving 24 bases between them. CDR3 in DNA: TGTGCCAGCAGCTTAAGGCCCCAAACCCGGGGGAAGGGATATGGCTACACCTTC. This codes for CASSLRPQTRGKGYGYTF.

V is TRBV11-3 and J is TRBJ2-3; 9 positions match TRBD1. The V gene's germline CDR1 is SGHNT and CDR2 YENEEA. The J segment lost 3 bases and the V segment lost 5 bases, leaving 3 bases of the junction unmatched. CDR3 length: 14 residues. The CDR3 DNA sequence: TGTGCCAGCAGCCTTGACAGGGGGACAGATACGCAGTATTTT. This gives the protein CASSLDRGTDTQYF.

The rearrangement links TRBV5-5 to TRBJ1-2, with D unresolved. CDR3 length: 16 residues. Germline CDR1 SGHKS, CDR2 YYEKEE (reference sequence). V lost 0 bases and J lost 2, with 14 bases in between. In DNA form, the CDR3 reads TGTGCCAGCAGCTTGGAGGCGGTTTGGGTGAACTATGGCTACACCTTC. Residues: CASSLEAVWVNYGYTF.

The CDR3 region is CASSSGGNWYNEQFF. The CDR3 region has the DNA TGTGCCAGCAGTTCAGGGGGCAATTGGTACAATGAGCAGTTCTTC. The rearrangement links TRBV27 to TRBJ2-1; 8 nucleotides agree with TRBD1. After removal of 4 bases from V and 4 bases from J, the junction contained 6 bases not matched to a gene. The CDR3 length is 15 residues. CDR1 and CDR2 (germline): MNHEY, SMNVEV (reference sequence).

This chain uses TRBV9 with TRBJ2-2, with unresolved D. The CDR3 has 15 residues. CDR1 is SGDLS, CDR2 YYNGEE, per germline. V was pared by 4 bases and J by 1 base, with 11 bases between. CDR3 region: CASSTLVGNTGELFF. CDR3 in DNA: TGTGCCAGCAGCACCCTAGTGGGGAACACCGGGGAGCTGTTTTTT.

This chain uses TRBV11-3 with TRBJ2-1; the D is unclear. Looked up from germline, CDR1 is SGHNT and CDR2 is YENEEA. The CDR3 has 12 amino acids. V shed 2 bases and J shed 5 bases, with 4 bases lying between them. CDR3 DNA: TGTGCCAGCAGCTTATTTAACAATGAGCAGTTCTTC. Translating it yields CASSLFNNEQFF.

This clone was seen only once. The chain recombines TRBV2 with TRBJ2-7, with 10 positions matching TRBD1. Trimming removed 5 bases from V and 4 bases from J; junction bases left unmatched: 5. CDR1 and CDR2 from the germline V gene are SNHLY and FYNNEI. This CDR3 region has 14 residues. CDR3 bases: TGTGCCAGCAGTATCAGACAGGGGGCTTACGAGCAGTACTTC. It codes for CASSIRQGAYEQYF.

The V call is TRBV28, the J call TRBJ2-1; 8 bases are shared with TRBD1. Trimming at V came to 7 bases and at J to 4 bases, leaving 6 bases not matched to a gene. The CDR3 is 14 amino acids. CDR1 and CDR2 from the germline V gene are MDHEN and SYDVKM. The CDR3 sequence is CASIVGTGYNEQFF. In DNA form, the CDR3 reads TGTGCCAGCATAGTTGGGACAGGTTACAATGAGCAGTTCTTC.

The V call is TRBV9, the J call TRBJ2-1, with 8 nucleotides matching TRBD2. Germline V gives CDR1 SGDLS, CDR2 YYNGEE. This CDR3 spans 15 amino acids. Losses at the gene ends were 4 bases for V and 4 bases for J; bases not matched to a gene: 7. CDR3 in DNA: TGTGCCAGCAGCCCTGGACTAGCATGGTACAATGAGCAGTTCTTC. Translated, it gives CASSPGLAWYNEQFF. Full variable domain (rest looked up from reference TRBV9 and TRBJ2-1): DSGVTQTPKHLITATGQRVTLRCSPRSGDLSVYWYQQSLDQGLQFLIQYYNGEERAKGNILERFSAQQFPDLHSELNLSSLELGDSALYFCASSPGLAWYNEQFFGPGTRLTVL.

The CDR3, as DNA: TGTGCCAGCAGTTACTCCGCTAGCGGGAGTGGCGAGACCCAGTACTTC. This sequence encodes CASSYSASGSGETQYF. V and J are TRBV6-5 and TRBJ2-5; TRBD2 aligns across 10 bases. J was trimmed by 5 bases and V by 0 bases; bases with no gene match: 6. Germline V CDR1 and CDR2: MNHEY, SVGAGI. CDR3 length: 16 residues.

The J gene is TRBJ1-1, the V gene TRBV28; a possible D gene is TRBD1 (5 bases). The V and J ends lost 5 bases and 3 bases respectively, with 10 bases between them. The CDR3 is made up of 13 amino acids. From germline, CDR1 is MDHEN and CDR2 SYDVKM. CDR3: CASSTWGDTEAFF. Here the CDR3 DNA reads TGTGCCAGCAGTACTTGGGGGGACACTGAAGCTTTCTTT.

The gene calls are TRBV28 and TRBJ1-4; 7 nucleotides line up with TRBD1. Trimming at V came to 1 base and at J to 4 bases, leaving 6 bases not matched to a gene. The germline V gene has CDR1 MDHEN and CDR2 SYDVKM. CDR3 length: 16 amino acids. CDR3 amino acids: CASSLSVAGGNEKLFF. The DNA for the CDR3 is TGTGCCAGCAGTTTATCCGTGGCAGGGGGTAATGAAAAACTGTTTTTT. The full variable domain, completed using reference TRBV28 and TRBJ1-4, is DVKVTQSSRYLVKRTGEKVFLECVQDMDHENMFWYRQDPGLGLRLIYFSYDVKMKEKGDIPEGYSVSREKKERFSLILESASTNQTSMYLCASSLSVAGGNEKLFFGSGTQLSVL.

The V gene is TRBV27, the J gene TRBJ2-2; 13 bases align to TRBD2. Unmatched junction bases numbered 2, after V lost 3 bases and J lost 7 bases. The CDR3 extends over 15 amino acids. Germline values: CDR1 MNHEY, CDR2 SMNVEV (reference sequence). CDR3 sequence: CASSLTSGRFGELFF. CDR3 in DNA: TGTGCCAGCAGTTTGACTAGCGGGAGGTTCGGGGAGCTGTTTTTT.

The rearrangement joins TRBV18 to TRBJ1-2; D is possibly TRBD1 (6 bases). Germline CDR1 is KGHSH and CDR2 is LQKENI. The germline V and J ends were trimmed by 6 bases and 1 base, with 21 bases remaining between them. CDR3 length: 17 amino acids. The CDR3 DNA sequence: TGTGCCAGCTCTCCCGCAAATCTGGACAGCCTTAACTATGGCTACACCTTC. The encoded protein is CASSPANLDSLNYGYTF.

This CDR3 reads CASSLHVAGGGVDEQFF. The CDR3 coding sequence is TGTGCCAGCAGCTTACATGTAGCGGGAGGGGGGGTTGATGAGCAGTTCTTC. V and J are TRBV11-1 and TRBJ2-1; 11 bases align to TRBD2. V lost 2 bases, J lost 8 bases, and 11 bases stayed unmatched. Germline loops: CDR1 SGHAT, CDR2 FQDESV (reference sequence). The CDR3 extends over 17 amino acids.

CDR3 sequence reads: CASSPGQGTDTQYF. The CDR3 coding sequence is TGTGCCAGCTCCCCGGGACAGGGAACAGATACGCAGTATTTT. The rearrangement joins TRBV18 to TRBJ2-3, with TRBD1 identical over 9 bases. CDR3 length: 14 residues. V lost 6 bases to trimming and J lost 3 bases; unmatched junction nucleotides: 4. CDR1 and CDR2 from the germline V gene are KGHSH and LQKENI.

This clone was seen a single time. At one end the junction does not follow the germline gene, possibly because of a read error. The CDR3 is CASREAAGANVLTF. In nucleotides, the CDR3 is TGTGCCAGCCGTGAAGCCGCTGGGGCCAACGTCCTGACTTTC. The chain combines TRBV2 with TRBJ2-6, with D uncertain. The CDR3 has 14 amino acids. Per germline, CDR1 SNHLY and CDR2 FYNNEI. The full variable domain, its missing parts supplied by reference TRBV2 and TRBJ2-6, is EPEVTQTPSHQVTQMGQEVILRCVPISNHLYFYWYRQILGQKVEFLVSFYNNEISEKSEIFDDQFSVERPDGSNFTLKIRSTKLEDSAMYFCASREAAGANVLTFGAGSRLTVL.

The chain couples TRBV14 to TRBJ2-7, with TRBD1 as a possible D gene (6 bases). Trimming stripped 0 bases from V and 2 bases from J, with 8 bases between. The CDR3 extends over 14 amino acids. Germline V gene sequence: CDR1 SGHDN, CDR2 FVKESK. Written as DNA, the CDR3 is TGTGCCAGCAGCCAAGATTGGGGGCCCTACGAGCAGTACTTC. This codes for CASSQDWGPYEQYF.

This chain uses TRBV30 with TRBJ1-1; 7 bases fit TRBD1. Germline CDR1 and CDR2: GTSNPN and SVGIG (reference sequence). Trimming cost V 4 bases and J 6 bases; bases outside gene matches: 11. The CDR3 consists of 14 residues. The CDR3: CAWTLPTGYSEAFF. DNA for the CDR3: TGTGCCTGGACACTCCCGACAGGGTACTCTGAAGCTTTCTTT.

This chain joins TRBV2 and TRBJ2-4; D not resolved. The CDR3 runs 16 residues. The ends were cut back, 0 bases at V and 1 base at J, with 10 bases in the middle. Germline CDR1 and CDR2: SNHLY and FYNNEI. The CDR3 is CASSEALRSAKNIQYF. The CDR3, as DNA: TGTGCCAGCAGTGAAGCGCTTCGTAGTGCCAAAAACATTCAGTACTTC.

The chain is built from TRBV6-1 and TRBJ2-3; D perhaps matches TRBD1 (5 bases). The germline V gene encodes CDR1 MNHNS and CDR2 SASEGT. V shed 3 bases and J shed 7 bases, with 14 bases lying between them. The CDR3 sequence is 14 residues long. The CDR3 coding sequence is TGTGCCAGCAGTGACCGACAGAGCCGGAATACGCAGTATTTT. Translation: CASSDRQSRNTQYF.

The CDR3 sequence is CASSLRGNTDTQYF. DNA for the CDR3: TGTGCCAGCAGCTTACGCGGGAACACAGATACGCAGTATTTT. V is TRBV7-3 and J is TRBJ2-3; possibly TRBD2 for D (6 bases). In germline, CDR1 is SGHTA, CDR2 FQGTGA. The CDR3 is made up of 14 amino acids. Trimming took 2 bases from V and 2 from J, leaving 8 bases between them.

The chain recombines TRBV4-1 with TRBJ2-1, with no clear D. The V and J ends lost 1 base and 7 bases respectively, with 8 bases between them. The CDR3 loop spans 13 amino acids. Per germline, CDR1 MGHRA and CDR2 YSYEKL. This CDR3 reads CASSQGYRNEQFF. The CDR3 DNA reads TGCGCCAGCAGCCAAGGGTACCGGAATGAGCAGTTCTTC.

The V and J genes are TRBV6-4 and TRBJ2-3; 11 bases are a match to TRBD2. Germline V gene data show CDR1 as MRHNA and CDR2 as SNTAGT. This CDR3 is 17 amino acids long. Trimming at V came to 3 bases and at J to 1 base, leaving 6 bases not matched to a gene. This chain's CDR3 is CASSERLAGQGTDTQYF. DNA for the CDR3: TGTGCCAGCAGTGAACGACTAGCGGGACAAGGCACAGATACGCAGTATTTT.

V and J are TRBV7-9 and TRBJ2-1; the match to TRBD1 covers 8 bases. Looked up from germline, CDR1 is SEHNR and CDR2 is FQNEAQ (reference sequence). Unmatched junction bases numbered 7, after V lost 1 base and J lost 2 bases. CDR3 size: 17 residues. CDR3 residues: CASSLVGRGPAYNEQFF. As DNA, the CDR3 is TGTGCCAGCAGCTTAGTCGGCAGGGGGCCGGCCTACAATGAGCAGTTCTTC.